This TCR beta chain is from a study of CD8 T cells in Susac syndrome. Germline CDR1 reads SEHNR; CDR2 reads FQNEAQ (reference sequence). There are 12 residues in the CDR3. The germline V and J ends were trimmed by 8 bases and 6 bases, with 14 bases remaining between them. The study's findings and limits: The study acknowledged a relatively small number of individuals in its TCR sequencing and HLA analysis.

cDNA came from about 0.5 to 1 ug RNA primed by random hexamers. Amplification of the TCR beta CDR3 was carried out by immunoSEQ multiplex PCR, which spanned a total of 54 Vbeta and 13 Jbeta segments. From the immunoSEQ multiplex PCR reads, TCRdb called clonotypes with MiXCR, one entry per CDR3 protein. The sample holds approximately 150,000 distinct CDR3 sequences, around 80% seen once. CD8+ and CD4+ T cells from blood underwent TCR beta sequencing. Negative isolation was used for CD8+ and CD4+ T cells and FACS enrichment for TEMRA cells. Concerning this clonotype itself: What it recognizes is unknown.

The rearrangement links TRBV7-9 to TRBJ2-7; TRBD1 is a possible D gene (6 bases). This clonotype was sampled from a human donor with multiple sclerosis. Source material: CD8+ T cells from PBMCs. CDR3 loop: CASGDTGLEQYF. The CDR3 DNA sequence: TGTGCCAGCGGCGATACAGGGCTCGAGCAGTACTTC.